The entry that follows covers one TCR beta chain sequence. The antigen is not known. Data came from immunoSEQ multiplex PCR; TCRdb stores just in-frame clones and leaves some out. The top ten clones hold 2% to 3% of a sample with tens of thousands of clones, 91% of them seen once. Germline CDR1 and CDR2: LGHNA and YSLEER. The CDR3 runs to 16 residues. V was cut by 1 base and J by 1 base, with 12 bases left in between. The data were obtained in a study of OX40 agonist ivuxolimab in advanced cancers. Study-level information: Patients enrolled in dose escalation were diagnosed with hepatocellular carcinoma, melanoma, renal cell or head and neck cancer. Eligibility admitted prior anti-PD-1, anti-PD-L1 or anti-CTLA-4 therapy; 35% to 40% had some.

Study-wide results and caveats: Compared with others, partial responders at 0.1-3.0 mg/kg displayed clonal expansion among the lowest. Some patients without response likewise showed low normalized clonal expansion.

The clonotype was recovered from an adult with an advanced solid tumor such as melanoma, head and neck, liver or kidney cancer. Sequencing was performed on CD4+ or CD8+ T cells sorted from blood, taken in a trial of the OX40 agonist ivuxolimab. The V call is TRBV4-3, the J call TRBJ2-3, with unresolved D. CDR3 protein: CASSQVLGPGTDTQYF. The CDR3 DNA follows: TGCGCCAGCAGCCAAGTACTGGGCCCGGGCACAGATACGCAGTATTTT.